Sequencing of this T cell receptor (beta chain) was carried out in a study of blood T cell repertoires in COVID-19. Whole-study context: Collection of acute and convalescent COVID-19 samples took place in the United States, Italy and Spain. From T cells, B-cell-depleted T cells, or PBMCs came the material, which was cDNA or gDNA.

For this clone: The junction departs from the called germline gene at one end, perhaps through a read error.

The authors' processing: Reference gene primer amplification gave estimated nucleated cell counts. The method was immunoSEQ multiplex PCR; TCRdb's version includes in-frame clones alone and lacks a portion of them. For V, J and clone size, that table is used; D and trimming come from the DNA. The repertoire holds tens of thousands of clones, with about nine tenths as singletons. Germline loops: CDR1 MNHNY, CDR2 SVGAGI (reference sequence). The CDR3 is 14 amino acids. The specimen sequenced was peripheral blood. The chain recombines TRBV6-6 with TRBJ1-1, with TRBD1 matching over 8 bases. This sequence was found in a human donor in a cohort sampled during active COVID-19. CDR3 sequence (DNA): TGTGCCAGCAGTTCACGGACAGGGAGAGGGACCTGGGACTTT. Translated: CASSSRTGRGTWDF.